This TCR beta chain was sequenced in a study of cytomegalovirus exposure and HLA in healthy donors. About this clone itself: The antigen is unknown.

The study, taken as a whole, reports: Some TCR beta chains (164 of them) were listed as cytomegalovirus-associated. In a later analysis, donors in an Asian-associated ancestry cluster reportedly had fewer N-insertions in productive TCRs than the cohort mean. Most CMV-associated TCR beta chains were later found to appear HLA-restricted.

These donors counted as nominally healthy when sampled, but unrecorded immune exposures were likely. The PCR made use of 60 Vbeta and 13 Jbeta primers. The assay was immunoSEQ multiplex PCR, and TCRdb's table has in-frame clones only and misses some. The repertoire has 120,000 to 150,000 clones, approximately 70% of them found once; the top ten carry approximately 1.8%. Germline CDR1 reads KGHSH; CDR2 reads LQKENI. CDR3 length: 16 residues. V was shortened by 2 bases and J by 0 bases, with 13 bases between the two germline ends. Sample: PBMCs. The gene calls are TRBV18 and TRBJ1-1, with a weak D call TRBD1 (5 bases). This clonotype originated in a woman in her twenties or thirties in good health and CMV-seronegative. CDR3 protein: CASSPSYGGMNTEAFF. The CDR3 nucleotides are TGTGCCAGCTCACCATCTTACGGGGGGATGAACACTGAAGCTTTCTTT.